The 27 T cell receptor beta chains presented below share a single source sample, sequenced in a study of T cell repertoires in cytomegalovirus infection. TCRdb ran MiXCR on the reads and lists one entry per CDR3 protein. Of roughly 200,000 distinct CDR3 sequences detected, 17% appear once; the ten largest clones hold under 30%. Source material: CD8+ T cells from PBMCs. The source of these receptors is a human donor in good health (CMV status not recorded). Some clones in this sample may be carry-over from other donors' samples.

There are a few counts of this clonotype. The V and J genes are TRBV6-2 or TRBV6-3 and TRBJ2-1; no clear D gene. Germline assignment: CDR1 MNHEY and CDR2 SVGEGT. The CDR3 is made up of 13 amino acids. V was trimmed by 2 bases and J by 8 bases, leaving 10 bases between them. The CDR3 DNA reads TGTGCCAGCAGTTACGTTCGCATCCATGAGCAGTTCTTC. Translating gives CASSYVRIHEQFF.

The chain has TRBV28 and TRBJ2-5, with D perhaps matching TRBD2 (6 bases). The CDR3 has 13 amino acids. V lost 3 bases, J lost 7 bases, and 12 bases lay in between. Germline-derived CDR1 and CDR2 are MDHEN and SYDVKM. The DNA of the CDR3 is TGTGCCAGCAGTTTGACGGGAGAAGTGACCCAGTACTTC. Protein product: CASSLTGEVTQYF. The full variable domain, its missing parts supplied by reference TRBV28 and TRBJ2-5, is DVKVTQSSRYLVKRTGEKVFLECVQDMDHENMFWYRQDPGLGLRLIYFSYDVKMKEKGDIPEGYSVSREKKERFSLILESASTNQTSMYLCASSLTGEVTQYFGPGTRLLVL.

The rearrangement links TRBV20-1 to TRBJ2-7; TRBD2 matches at 10 bases. The CDR3 spans 14 residues. Trimming at V came to 1 base and at J to 6 bases, leaving 6 bases not matched to a gene. Germline CDR1 DFQATT, CDR2 SNEGSKA (reference sequence). CDR3: CSARVGTSEGEQYF. The CDR3 DNA is TGCAGTGCTAGAGTTGGGACTAGCGAGGGCGAGCAGTACTTC.

This clonotype showed up just a few times. The V and J genes are TRBV20-1 and TRBJ2-7, with 10 bases matching TRBD2. The CDR3 is made up of 15 amino acids. Germline V gene sequence: CDR1 DFQATT, CDR2 SNEGSKA (reference sequence). V lost 2 bases to trimming and J lost 0 bases; unmatched junction nucleotides: 4. DNA for the CDR3: TGCAGTGCTAGACTTAGCGGGGGGCTCTCCTACGAGCAGTACTTC. Translation: CSARLSGGLSYEQYF.

This clonotype was seen more than once but under ten times. J is TRBJ1-1 and V is TRBV12-3 or TRBV12-4; TRBD1 aligns across 9 bases. This CDR3 region has 15 residues. J gave up 5 bases and V 2 bases, and 6 bases lay outside the gene matches. The CDR3 DNA follows: TGTGCCAGCAGTTTAAGCGGACAGGGGTGGACTGAAGCTTTCTTT. Translating it yields CASSLSGQGWTEAFF.

The V gene is TRBV28, the J gene TRBJ2-5, with 7 bases lining up with TRBD1. Trimming took 2 bases from V and 5 from J; bases not matched to a gene: 8. The CDR3 is 15 residues long. Per germline, CDR1 MDHEN and CDR2 SYDVKM. The CDR3 nucleotides read TGTGCCAGCAGTTTAGTGACAGGGATGGCGGAGACCCAGTACTTC. It encodes CASSLVTGMAETQYF.

The V gene is TRBV5-1, the J gene TRBJ2-5, with 7 bases aligning to TRBD1. V shed 4 bases and J 4 bases; nucleotides not matched to a gene: 7. CDR1 is SGHRS and CDR2 is YFSETQ in the germline V gene. The CDR3 spans 14 residues. In DNA form, the CDR3 reads TGCGCCAGCAGCCCCGGGACAGTTCGAGAGACCCAGTACTTC. Protein product: CASSPGTVRETQYF.

There are a few counts of this clonotype. V gene TRBV27 combines with J gene TRBJ2-1; 12 nucleotides match TRBD2. V shed 5 bases, J shed 8 bases, and the junction held 10 bases outside the gene matches. This CDR3 is 16 amino acids long. Germline CDR1 MNHEY, CDR2 SMNVEV (reference sequence). The CDR3 loop reads CASSIITSGGPYEQFF. DNA for the CDR3: TGTGCCAGCAGTATAATAACTAGCGGGGGGCCATATGAGCAGTTCTTC.

The chain has TRBV20-1 and TRBJ1-6; D remains ambiguous. Germline CDR1 is DFQATT and CDR2 is SNEGSKA (reference sequence). This CDR3 contains 12 residues. Trimming removed 2 bases from V and 16 bases from J, with 15 bases in between. Here the CDR3 DNA reads TGCAGTGCTAGAAAACAGTCTCCATCTCTCCACTTT. Translation gives CSARKQSPSLHF.

This clonotype has only a few counts. The chain is built from TRBV12-3 or TRBV12-4 and TRBJ2-2, with D perhaps matching TRBD1 (5 bases). This CDR3 has 13 residues. Trimming left V 2 bases short and J 6 bases short, with 7 bases between. CDR3 in amino acids: CASSLRGPGELFF. The CDR3 DNA reads as TGTGCCAGCAGTTTAAGGGGCCCCGGGGAGCTGTTTTTT.

This clonotype was counted ten times or more. The rearrangement joins TRBV6-6 to TRBJ1-4; D uncertain. CDR3 size: 14 residues. V was clipped by 5 bases and J by 2 bases, with 9 bases between them. CDR1 MNHNY and CDR2 SVGAGI come from the germline V gene (reference sequence). As DNA, the CDR3 is TGTGCCAGCAGTCCCAGGCCTACTAATGAAAAACTGTTTTTT. It translates to CASSPRPTNEKLFF.

In its sample, this clonotype was seen a few times. This sequence joins TRBV27 and TRBJ2-3, with D perhaps TRBD2 (5 bases). Looked up from germline, CDR1 is MNHEY and CDR2 is SMNVEV (reference sequence). The CDR3 length is 14 residues. V gave up 8 bases and J gave up 0 bases, with 12 bases separating them. The CDR3 sequence: CASGNGLSTDTQYF. The CDR3 DNA reads as TGTGCCAGCGGCAACGGACTCAGCACAGATACGCAGTATTTT.

In this sample, this clonotype turned up a few times. The J gene is TRBJ1-2, the V gene TRBV7-9, with 8 bases matching TRBD1. The germline V gene has CDR1 SEHNR and CDR2 FQNEAQ (reference sequence). This CDR3 region has 18 residues. Trimming cost V 1 base and J 1 base; bases outside gene matches: 11. CDR3 residues: CASSLVSGADRDNYGYTF. For the CDR3, the DNA is TGTGCCAGCAGCTTAGTCTCTGGGGCGGACAGGGATAACTATGGCTACACCTTC.

This clonotype was seen only a few times. The CDR3 spells CASRSSAGGRTDTQYF. CDR3 nucleotide sequence: TGTGCCAGCAGGAGTTCAGCGGGGGGCCGCACAGATACGCAGTATTTT. The gene calls are TRBV28 and TRBJ2-3; 9 nucleotides line up with TRBD2. Looked up from germline, CDR1 is MDHEN and CDR2 is SYDVKM. V shed 6 bases and J 1 base; nucleotides not matched to a gene: 8. The CDR3 has 16 amino acids. The variable domain in full, with the rest retrieved from reference TRBV28 and TRBJ2-3, is DVKVTQSSRYLVKRTGEKVFLECVQDMDHENMFWYRQDPGLGLRLIYFSYDVKMKEKGDIPEGYSVSREKKERFSLILESASTNQTSMYLCASRSSAGGRTDTQYFGPGTRLTVL.

This clonotype has just a few counts. The genes are TRBV7-9 and TRBJ2-7; D is perhaps TRBD1 (6 bases). V shed 6 bases and J shed 4 bases, with 13 bases lying between them. CDR1 and CDR2 (germline): SEHNR, FQNEAQ (reference sequence). CDR3 length: 13 amino acids. In nucleotides, the CDR3 is TGTGCCAGCAGACCTCCTACAGGGTACGAGCAGTACTTC. It is translated as CASRPPTGYEQYF.

This clonotype was detected only a few times. V is TRBV7-2 and J is TRBJ1-5; 8 nucleotides match TRBD1. The CDR3 totals 15 residues. Germline V gives CDR1 SGHTA, CDR2 FQGNSA. V shed 1 base, J shed 1 base, and the junction held 0 bases outside the gene matches. DNA of the CDR3: TGTGCCAGCAGCTTAGGGACAGGGAGCAATCAGCCCCAGCATTTT. It specifies CASSLGTGSNQPQHF.

This clonotype was found a few times. CDR3 nucleotides: TGTGCCAGCAGCTTAGAGGTTCCTCCGAGCTACGAGCAGTACTTC. Translated: CASSLEVPPSYEQYF. The J gene is TRBJ2-7, the V gene TRBV7-2; D is uncertain. Germline CDR1 and CDR2: SGHTA and FQGNSA. The length of the CDR3 is 15 residues. Trimming cost V 1 base and J 3 bases, with 13 bases left between them.

The chain couples TRBV6-6 to TRBJ1-1; D gene uncertain. The CDR3 runs 15 residues. Germline loops: CDR1 MNHNY, CDR2 SVGAGI (reference sequence). Trimming left V 3 bases short and J 4 bases short, with 15 bases between. This CDR3 is CASSYVGDRGTEAFF. The CDR3 nucleotides are TGTGCCAGCAGTTATGTTGGCGACCGGGGCACTGAAGCTTTCTTT.

This clonotype occurred a few times. V and J are TRBV19 and TRBJ2-1, with 11 bases lining up with TRBD2. This CDR3 is built from 15 residues. Germline trimming cut 6 bases from V and 7 bases from J; bases unmatched to any gene: 8. In germline, CDR1 is LNHDA, CDR2 SQIVND (reference sequence). The CDR3 spells CASSPLAGVLNEQFF. The CDR3 DNA reads as TGTGCCAGTAGCCCACTAGCGGGGGTTCTAAATGAGCAGTTCTTC.

V and J are TRBV20-1 and TRBJ2-1; maybe TRBD2 (6 bases). The germline V and J ends were trimmed by 6 bases and 10 bases, with 22 bases remaining between them. CDR1 and CDR2 (germline): DFQATT, SNEGSKA (reference sequence). The CDR3 sequence is 14 residues long. The CDR3 nucleotides are TGCAGTGCGCGGGTGGGGGGTTTGTCCGGCGAGCAGTTCTTC. Protein: CSARVGGLSGEQFF.

V gene TRBV6-2 or TRBV6-3 combines with J gene TRBJ2-7; no clear D. Trimming cost V 0 bases and J 0 bases, with 6 bases left between them. Germline lookup yields CDR1 MNHEY and CDR2 SVGEGT. The CDR3 runs to 14 residues. CDR3 protein: CASSYSSSSYEQYF. The CDR3 DNA sequence: TGTGCCAGCAGTTACTCCTCAAGCTCCTACGAGCAGTACTTC.

The chain carries TRBV5-8 and TRBJ1-1; unclear D gene. Trimming took off 2 bases at V and 1 base at J, with 9 bases between the two ends. Germline assignment: CDR1 SGHTS and CDR2 YDEGEE. The CDR3 length is 14 residues. CDR3 sequence reads: CASSFPDPNTEAFF. The CDR3 DNA reads TGTGCCAGCAGCTTCCCGGACCCGAACACTGAAGCTTTCTTT.

The chain uses TRBV12-3 or TRBV12-4 and TRBJ2-2, with a weak D call TRBD2 (5 bases). The CDR3 runs 14 residues. The V end lost 3 bases, the J end lost 4 bases, and 9 bases lay between the germline ends. CDR3 sequence: CASSFRGGTGELFF. The CDR3 DNA follows: TGTGCCAGCAGTTTCAGAGGAGGCACCGGGGAGCTGTTTTTT.

The CDR3 nucleotides are TGCGCCAGCAGCTTAGGACAGCGGGGCTACACCTTC. Translation gives CASSLGQRGYTF. The V gene is TRBV5-1, the J gene TRBJ1-2, with D possibly being TRBD1 (6 bases). The CDR3 spans 12 residues. V lost 2 bases and J 8 bases, leaving 10 bases between the germline ends. Germline V gives CDR1 SGHRS, CDR2 YFSETQ. The complete variable domain, with remaining parts taken from reference TRBV5-1 and TRBJ1-2, reads KAGVTQTPRYLIKTRGQQVTLSCSPISGHRSVSWYQQTPGQGLQFLFEYFSETQRNKGNFPGRFSGRQFSNSRSEMNVSTLELGDSALYLCASSLGQRGYTFGSGTRLTVV.

A few counts support this clonotype. The chain joins TRBV7-9 to TRBJ2-1; 10 bases map to TRBD2. Germline trimming cut 1 base from V and 8 bases from J; bases unmatched to any gene: 8. This CDR3 has 16 amino acids. Germline CDR1 reads SEHNR; CDR2 reads FQNEAQ (reference sequence). The CDR3 loop reads CASSLGAGGVSDEQFF. CDR3 in DNA: TGTGCCAGCAGCTTAGGAGCGGGGGGGGTGTCGGATGAGCAGTTCTTC.

The V and J genes are TRBV29-1 and TRBJ1-2; possible D gene TRBD1, 5 bases. V was shortened by 0 bases and J by 6 bases, with 14 bases between the two germline ends. The germline CDR1 and CDR2 sequences are SQVTM and ANQGSEA. The length of the CDR3 is 14 residues. In nucleotides, the CDR3 is TGCAGCGTTGAAGATCTTCTGCAGGGTGATGGCTACACCTTC. This gives the protein CSVEDLLQGDGYTF. The whole variable domain, filled in from reference TRBV29-1 and TRBJ1-2, reads SAVISQKPSRDICQRGTSLTIQCQVDSQVTMMFWYRQQPGQSLTLIATANQGSEATYESGFVIDKFPISRPNLTFSTLTVSNMSPEDSSIYLCSVEDLLQGDGYTFGSGTRLTVV.

The rearrangement links TRBV28 to TRBJ1-1, with D possibly being TRBD1 (6 bases). There are 14 residues in the CDR3. In germline, CDR1 is MDHEN, CDR2 SYDVKM. Between the trimmed V and J ends, which lost 7 bases and 7 bases, there was a span of 19 bases. The CDR3 is CASTPKRGWDEAFF. CDR3 DNA: TGTGCCAGCACTCCAAAGAGGGGGTGGGATGAAGCTTTCTTT.